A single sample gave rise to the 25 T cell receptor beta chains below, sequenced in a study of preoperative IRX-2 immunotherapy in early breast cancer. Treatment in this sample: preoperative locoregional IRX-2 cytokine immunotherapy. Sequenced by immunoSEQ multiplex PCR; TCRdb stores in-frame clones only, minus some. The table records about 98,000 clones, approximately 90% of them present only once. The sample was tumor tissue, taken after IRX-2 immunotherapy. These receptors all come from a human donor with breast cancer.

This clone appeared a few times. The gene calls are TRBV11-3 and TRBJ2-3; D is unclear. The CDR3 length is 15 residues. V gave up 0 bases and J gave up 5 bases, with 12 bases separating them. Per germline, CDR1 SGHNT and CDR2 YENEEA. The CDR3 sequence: CASSLDSTLGDTQYF. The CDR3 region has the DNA TGTGCCAGCAGCTTAGATAGCACTTTGGGAGATACGCAGTATTTT.

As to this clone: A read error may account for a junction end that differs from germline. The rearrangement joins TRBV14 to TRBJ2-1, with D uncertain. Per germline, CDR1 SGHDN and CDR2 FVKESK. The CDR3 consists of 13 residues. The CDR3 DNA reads TGTGCCAGCAGACAAGGGACCTACAATGAGCAGTTCTTC. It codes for CASRQGTYNEQFF.

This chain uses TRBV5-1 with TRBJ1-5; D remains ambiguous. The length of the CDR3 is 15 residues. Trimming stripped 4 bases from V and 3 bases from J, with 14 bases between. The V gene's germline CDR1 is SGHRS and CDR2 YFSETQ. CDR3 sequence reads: CASSPGVGPNQPQHF. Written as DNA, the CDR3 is TGCGCCAGCAGCCCAGGTGTGGGTCCCAATCAGCCCCAGCATTTT.

CDR3 DNA sequence: TGTGCCAGCAGTGCCAGACAGCTCCAAGAGACCCAGTACTTC. Protein: CASSARQLQETQYF. The chain couples TRBV25-1 to TRBJ2-5; a weak D match, TRBD1 (5 bases). This CDR3 comprises 14 residues. Trimming shortened V by 4 bases and J by 1 base, and 10 bases separated the two germline ends. The germline V gene has CDR1 MGHDK and CDR2 SYGVNS.

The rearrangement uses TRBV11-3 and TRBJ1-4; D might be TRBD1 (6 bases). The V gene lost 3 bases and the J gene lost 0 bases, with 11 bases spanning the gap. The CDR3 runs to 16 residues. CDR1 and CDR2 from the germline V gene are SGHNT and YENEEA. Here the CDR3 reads CASSFQGTATNEKLFF. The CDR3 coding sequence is TGTGCCAGCAGCTTCCAGGGGACGGCAACTAATGAAAAACTGTTTTTT. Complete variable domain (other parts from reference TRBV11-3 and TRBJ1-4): EAGVVQSPRYKIIEKKQPVAFWCNPISGHNTLYWYLQNLGQGPELLIRYENEEAVDDSQLPKDRFSAERLKGVDSTLKIQPAELGDSAVYLCASSFQGTATNEKLFFGSGTQLSVL.

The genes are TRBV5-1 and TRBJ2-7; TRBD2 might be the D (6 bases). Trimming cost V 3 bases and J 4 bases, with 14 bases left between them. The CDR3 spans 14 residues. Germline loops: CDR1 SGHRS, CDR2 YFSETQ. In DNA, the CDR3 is TGCGCCAGCAGCTCATCGGGAGACCTTTACGAGCAGTACTTC. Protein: CASSSSGDLYEQYF.

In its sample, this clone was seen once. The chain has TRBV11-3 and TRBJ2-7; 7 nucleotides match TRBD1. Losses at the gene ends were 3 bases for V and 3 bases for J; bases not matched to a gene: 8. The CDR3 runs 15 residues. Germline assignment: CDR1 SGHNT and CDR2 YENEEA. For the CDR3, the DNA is TGTGCCAGCAGCTTGGTTGTGACAGGGTTCTACGAGCAGTACTTC. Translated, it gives CASSLVVTGFYEQYF.

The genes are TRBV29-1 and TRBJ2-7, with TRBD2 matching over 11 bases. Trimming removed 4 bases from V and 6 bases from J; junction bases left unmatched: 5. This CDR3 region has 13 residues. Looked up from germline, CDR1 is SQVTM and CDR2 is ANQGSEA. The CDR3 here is CSVAVAGGGEQYF. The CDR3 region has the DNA TGCAGCGTTGCGGTAGCGGGAGGGGGCGAGCAGTACTTC.

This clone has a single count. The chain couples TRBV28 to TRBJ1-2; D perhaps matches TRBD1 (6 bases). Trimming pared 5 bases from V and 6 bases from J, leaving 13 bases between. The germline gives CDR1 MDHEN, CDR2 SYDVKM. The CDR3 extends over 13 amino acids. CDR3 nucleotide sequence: TGTGCCAGCAGTGAGGACAGCTTGAATGGCTACACCTTC. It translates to CASSEDSLNGYTF.

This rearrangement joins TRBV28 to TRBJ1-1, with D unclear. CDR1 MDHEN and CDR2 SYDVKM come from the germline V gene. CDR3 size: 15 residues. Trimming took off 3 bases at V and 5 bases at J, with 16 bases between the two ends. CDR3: CASSLVGGVKTEAFF. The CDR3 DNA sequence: TGTGCCAGCAGTTTGGTGGGCGGCGTAAAAACTGAAGCTTTCTTT.

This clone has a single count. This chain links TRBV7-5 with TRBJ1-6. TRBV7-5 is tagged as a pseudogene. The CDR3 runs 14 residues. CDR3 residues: CASSRLSYNSPLHF. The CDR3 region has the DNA TGTGCCAGCAGCCGTTTGTCCTATAATTCACCCCTCCACTTT.

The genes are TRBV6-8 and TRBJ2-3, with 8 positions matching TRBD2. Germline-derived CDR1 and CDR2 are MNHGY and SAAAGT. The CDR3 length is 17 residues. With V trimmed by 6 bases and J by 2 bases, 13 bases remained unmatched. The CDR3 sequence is CASSLLKRGPYTDTQYF. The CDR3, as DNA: TGTGCCAGCAGCCTCCTTAAGCGGGGGCCGTACACAGATACGCAGTATTTT.

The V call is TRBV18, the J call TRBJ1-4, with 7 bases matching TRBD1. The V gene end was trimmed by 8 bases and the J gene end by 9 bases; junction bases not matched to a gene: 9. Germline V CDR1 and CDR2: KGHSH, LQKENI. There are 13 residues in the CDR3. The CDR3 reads CASTGARGKKLFF. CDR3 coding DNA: TGTGCCAGCACAGGGGCGAGAGGGAAAAAACTGTTTTTT.

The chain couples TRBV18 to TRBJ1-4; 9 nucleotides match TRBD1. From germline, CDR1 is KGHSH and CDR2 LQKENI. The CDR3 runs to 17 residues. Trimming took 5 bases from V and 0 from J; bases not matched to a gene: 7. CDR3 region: CASSMVQGASTNEKLFF. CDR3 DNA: TGTGCCAGCTCAATGGTACAGGGGGCTTCAACTAATGAAAAACTGTTTTTT.

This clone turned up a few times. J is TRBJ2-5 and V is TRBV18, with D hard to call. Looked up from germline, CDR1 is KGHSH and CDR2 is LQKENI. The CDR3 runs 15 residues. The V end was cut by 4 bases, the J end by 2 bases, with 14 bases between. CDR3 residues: CASSHGTRTQETQYF. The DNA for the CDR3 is TGTGCCAGCTCACATGGAACTCGGACGCAAGAGACCCAGTACTTC.

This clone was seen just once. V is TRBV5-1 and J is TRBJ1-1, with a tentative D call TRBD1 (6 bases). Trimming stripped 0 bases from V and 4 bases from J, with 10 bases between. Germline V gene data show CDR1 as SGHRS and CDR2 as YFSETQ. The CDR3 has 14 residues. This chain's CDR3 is CASSLGQESTEAFF. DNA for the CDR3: TGCGCCAGCAGCTTGGGACAGGAAAGCACTGAAGCTTTCTTT.

The CDR3 protein is CAWTSDSLLGKLFF. CDR3 sequence (DNA): TGTGCCTGGACTTCCGACAGCCTTCTAGGAAAACTGTTTTTT. The chain has TRBV30 and TRBJ1-4; D perhaps matches TRBD1 (5 bases). The CDR3 covers 14 residues. The germline gives CDR1 GTSNPN, CDR2 SVGIG (reference sequence). Trimming took 4 bases from V and 10 from J, leaving 19 bases between them.

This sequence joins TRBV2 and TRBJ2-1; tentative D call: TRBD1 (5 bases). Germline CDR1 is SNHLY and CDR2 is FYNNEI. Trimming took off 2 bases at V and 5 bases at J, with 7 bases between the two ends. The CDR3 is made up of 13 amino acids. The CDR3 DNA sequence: TGTGCCAGCAGTGAACTCAGGGACAATGAGCAGTTCTTC. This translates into CASSELRDNEQFF.

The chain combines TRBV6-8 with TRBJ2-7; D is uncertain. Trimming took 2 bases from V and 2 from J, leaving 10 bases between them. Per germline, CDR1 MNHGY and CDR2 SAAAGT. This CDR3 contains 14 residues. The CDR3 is CASSYRRETYEQYF. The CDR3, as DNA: TGTGCCAGCAGTTACCGGCGAGAAACCTACGAGCAGTACTTC.

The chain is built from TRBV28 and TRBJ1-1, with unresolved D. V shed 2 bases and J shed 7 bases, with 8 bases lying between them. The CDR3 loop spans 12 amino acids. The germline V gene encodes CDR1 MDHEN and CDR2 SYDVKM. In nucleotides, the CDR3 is TGTGCCAGCAGTTTAAACGAACTTGAAGCTTTCTTT. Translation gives CASSLNELEAFF.

In DNA, the CDR3 is TGCGCCAGCAGCTTGGACGGGATGAACACCGGGGAGCTGTTTTTT. Encoded protein: CASSLDGMNTGELFF. The chain carries TRBV5-1 and TRBJ2-2; D might be TRBD2 (5 bases). Trimming shortened V by 0 bases and J by 1 base, and 7 bases separated the two germline ends. Germline V gives CDR1 SGHRS, CDR2 YFSETQ. The CDR3 is 15 amino acids.

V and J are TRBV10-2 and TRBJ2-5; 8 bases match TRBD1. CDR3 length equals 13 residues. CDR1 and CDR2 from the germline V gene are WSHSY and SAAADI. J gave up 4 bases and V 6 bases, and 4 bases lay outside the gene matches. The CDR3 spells CASRGQGGETQYF. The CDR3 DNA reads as TGCGCCAGCAGAGGACAGGGAGGAGAGACCCAGTACTTC.

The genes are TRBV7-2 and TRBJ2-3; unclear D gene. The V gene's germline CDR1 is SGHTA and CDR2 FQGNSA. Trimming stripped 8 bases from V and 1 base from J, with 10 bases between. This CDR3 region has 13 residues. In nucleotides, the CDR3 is TGTGCCAGCGGAACTACCCGCACAGATACGCAGTATTTT. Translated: CASGTTRTDTQYF.

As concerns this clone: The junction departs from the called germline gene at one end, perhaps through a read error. Here the CDR3 reads CASSLSNQPLNEQYF. Here the CDR3 DNA reads TGTGCTAGCAGCTTATCGAACCAACCGCTCAACGAGCAGTACTTC. This sequence joins TRBV7-7 and TRBJ2-7; D ambiguous. The CDR3 sequence is 15 residues long. Germline V gene sequence: CDR1 SSHAT, CDR2 FNYEAQ (reference sequence).

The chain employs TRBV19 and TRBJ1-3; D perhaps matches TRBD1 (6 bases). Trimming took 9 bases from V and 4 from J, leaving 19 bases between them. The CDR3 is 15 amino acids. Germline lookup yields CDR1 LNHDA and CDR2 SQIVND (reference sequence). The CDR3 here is CASVPFGGYGNTIYF. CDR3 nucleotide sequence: TGTGCCAGCGTTCCGTTCGGGGGCTACGGAAACACCATATATTTT.